Included here is one T cell receptor (beta chain) sequence, with context. Its target is unknown. These data are taken from a study of T cell repertoires in cytomegalovirus infection. Turning to the study itself: Through public TCR beta signatures, both CMV infection and matching HLA type were indicated.

TCRdb re-called the reads through MiXCR, storing one row per CDR3 protein. Among some 940,000 distinct CDR3 sequences, roughly 31% were seen once, and the ten largest hold 13%. Germline-derived CDR1 and CDR2 are MDHEN and SYDVKM. The length of the CDR3 is 14 residues. V was trimmed by 6 bases and J by 7 bases, leaving 16 bases between them. Findings and limits, study-wide: Totalled public TCR beta family frequency picked out people who carried CMV plus the relevant HLA. What dominated the ex vivo response were HLA-C-restricted CMV-specific TCR beta clonotypes.

The sample was cultured CD8+ T cells from PBMCs, taken from culture after CMV antigen stimulation. V gene TRBV28 combines with J gene TRBJ1-5, with a possible D match to TRBD1 (5 bases). This clonotype originated in a human donor in good health (CMV status not recorded). Some clones in this sample may be carry-over from other donors' samples. The CDR3 DNA follows: TGTGCCAGCAGCAAACTCCGGGGGAGGCAGCCCCAGCATTTT. Its translation is CASSKLRGRQPQHF.